Listed below are T cell receptor beta chains from one sample, sequenced in a study of T cell repertoires in cytomegalovirus infection. These TCRs' antigens remain unknown. TCRdb processed the reads anew with MiXCR; each CDR3 protein has one entry. The table records about 68,000 distinct CDR3 sequences, 20% to 25% of them present only once. The sample taken for sequencing was PBMCs, sequenced either directly or after in vitro stimulation (not recorded which). The receptor source for this set is a human donor in good health (CMV status not recorded). Some clones in this sample may be carry-over from other donors' samples. Each CDR3 is given with its conserved first and last residue. Each record gives: J gene, D gene, V gene, clone size, CDR3 DNA, CDR3 protein. D genes are given only for firm matches. Rows give clone size only sometimes, using once, few, many, or a class for an expanded clone.

TRBJ2-3 | TRBD2 | TRBV11-2 | - | TGTGCCAGCCGGACTAGCGGGAGTGGAGATACGCAGTATTTT | CASRTSGSGDTQYF
TRBJ2-4 | - | TRBV7-2 | few | TGTGCCAGCAGCTTAGCTCCATTATGGAACAAAGTGGTTGTAGCCAAAAACATTCAGTACTTC | CASSLAPLWNKVVVAKNIQYF
TRBJ1-1 | TRBD1 | TRBV20-1 | medium-sized | TGCAGTGCTAAGACCGGGACAGAGCCAGCTGAAGCTTTCTTT | CSAKTGTEPAEAFF
TRBJ2-2 | - | TRBV12-3/TRBV12-4 | few | TGTGCCAGCAGACTCAACACGAACACCGGGGAGCTGTTTTTT | CASRLNTNTGELFF
TRBJ2-5 | - | TRBV2 | - | TGTGCCAGCAGTGGGCGCAGTGGAGAGACCCAGTACTTC | CASSGRSGETQYF
TRBJ1-6 | - | TRBV7-2 | few | TGTGCCAGCAGCCCTCGGAGTTCCTATAATTCACCCCTCCACTTT | CASSPRSSYNSPLHF
TRBJ2-1 | - | TRBV15 | - | TGTGCCACCAGCAGGAGACAGGGAGGGTACAATGAGCAGTTCTTC | CATSRRQGGYNEQFF
TRBJ1-2 | TRBD1 | TRBV6-1 | - | TGTGCCAGCAACCCGGACAGGGGCATTAACTATGGCTACACCTTC | CASNPDRGINYGYTF
TRBJ1-3 | TRBD1 | TRBV7-2 | many | TGTGCCAGCACCCGACAGGGAATAGGTGGAAACACCATATATTTT | CASTRQGIGGNTIYF
TRBJ1-1 | - | TRBV7-2 | few | TGTGCCAGCAGCTTAGCGTTACAGGGAGGGTGGTACACTGAAGCTTTCTTT | CASSLALQGGWYTEAFF
TRBJ1-1 | TRBD1 | TRBV7-9 | few | TGTGCCAGCAGCCGAAGAGACAGGGGGCTAACTGAAGCTTTCTTT | CASSRRDRGLTEAFF
TRBJ1-6 | - | TRBV19 | few | TGTGCCAGTAGTATGCGGGCTGGCAATTCACCCCTCCACTTT | CASSMRAGNSPLHF
TRBJ1-5 | TRBD1 | TRBV28 | many | TGTGCCAGCAGTTTATCGGGACCGGGACAGGGTTTCCATCAGCCCCAGCATTTT | CASSLSGPGQGFHQPQHF
TRBJ2-5 | - | TRBV9 | - | TGTGCCAGCAGCGCGTCCGTGGGACACGCTCAAGAGACCCAGTACTTC | CASSASVGHAQETQYF
TRBJ2-3 | - | TRBV6-1 | many | TGTGCCAGCAGCCGCCGGGACCACACAGATACGCAGTATTTT | CASSRRDHTDTQYF
TRBJ1-1 | - | TRBV12-3/TRBV12-4 | - | TGTGCCAGCAGTTTAGGAGGGGGGGACACTGAAGCTTTCTTT | CASSLGGGDTEAFF
TRBJ2-7 | TRBD2 | TRBV28 | - | TGTGCCAGCAGCCGAGACGCTAGCGGGAGGGCCTACGAGCAGTACTTC | CASSRDASGRAYEQYF
TRBJ2-7 | TRBD2 | TRBV4-1 | - | TGCGCCAGCAGCCAAGAGGCGGCGGGGGGCTCCTACGAGCAGTACTTC | CASSQEAAGGSYEQYF
TRBJ2-3 | - | TRBV12-3/TRBV12-4 | - | TGTGCCAGCAGTTTAAGCGAAAGCACAGATACGCAGTATTTT | CASSLSESTDTQYF
TRBJ1-1 | - | TRBV6-6 | few | TGTGCCAGCAGCCAATTCCAGGTCAGGGCTGAAGCTTTCTTT | CASSQFQVRAEAFF